The 3 T cell receptor beta chains in this list originate from one sample, sequenced in a study of blood T cell repertoires in COVID-19. Sequencing used immunoSEQ multiplex PCR; TCRdb keeps in-frame clones, though not all of them. The sample has hundreds of thousands of clones; less than 90% are singletons. The material sequenced was PBMCs or T cells enriched from blood (not recorded which). These receptors all come from a woman between 25 and 40 years old who had recovered from COVID-19.

This rearrangement joins TRBV20-1 to TRBJ2-3; a weak D match, TRBD2 (5 bases). CDR3 length: 15 residues. Germline V gives CDR1 DFQATT, CDR2 SNEGSKA (reference sequence). Deletions cut 3 bases from V and 0 bases from J, with 13 bases between. The CDR3 sequence: CSASFPWTSTDTQYF. The DNA of the CDR3 is TGCAGTGCTAGTTTTCCGTGGACTAGCACAGATACGCAGTATTTT.

The gene calls are TRBV14 and TRBJ2-7; possibly TRBD1 for D (6 bases). Trimming stripped 0 bases from V and 3 bases from J, with 18 bases between. Germline CDR1 reads SGHDN; CDR2 reads FVKESK. This CDR3 spans 17 amino acids. As DNA, the CDR3 is TGTGCCAGCAGCCAAGATGGCCCGGGACAAACGAGCTACGAGCAGTACTTC. Amino acids: CASSQDGPGQTSYEQYF. Based on the CDR3 plus reference TRBV14 and TRBJ2-7, the full variable domain is EAGVTQFPSHSVIEKGQTVTLRCDPISGHDNLYWYRRVMGKEIKFLLHFVKESKQDESGMPNNRFLAERTGGTYSTLKVQPAELEDSGVYFCASSQDGPGQTSYEQYFGPGTRLTVT.

The chain couples TRBV6-5 to TRBJ2-7; 10 bases fit TRBD2. Germline V CDR1 and CDR2: MNHEY, SVGAGI. The CDR3 is 15 residues long. J lost 4 bases, V lost 5 bases, and 8 bases had no gene match. CDR3: CASSPSSGSLYEQYF. The DNA of the CDR3 is TGTGCCAGCAGTCCTTCTAGCGGGAGTCTATACGAGCAGTACTTC.